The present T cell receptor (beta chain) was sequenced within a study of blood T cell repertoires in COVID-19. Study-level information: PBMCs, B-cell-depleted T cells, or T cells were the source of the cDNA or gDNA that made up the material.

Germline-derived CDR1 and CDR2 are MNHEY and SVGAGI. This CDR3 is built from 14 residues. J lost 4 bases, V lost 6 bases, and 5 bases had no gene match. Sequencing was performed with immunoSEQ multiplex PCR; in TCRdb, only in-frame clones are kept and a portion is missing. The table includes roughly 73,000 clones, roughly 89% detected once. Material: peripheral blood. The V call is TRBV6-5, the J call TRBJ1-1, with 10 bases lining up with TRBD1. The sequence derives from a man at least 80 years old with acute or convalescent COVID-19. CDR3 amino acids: CASSSGTGVTEAFF. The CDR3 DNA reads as TGTGCCAGCAGCTCCGGGACAGGGGTCACTGAAGCTTTCTTT.